This T cell receptor beta chain was identified in a study of blood T cell repertoires in COVID-19. Study-level background: COVID-19 samples, acute and convalescent, were from the United States, Italy and Spain. Sources were T cells, B-cell-depleted T cells, or PBMCs; the material itself was cDNA or gDNA.

Trimming shortened V by 5 bases and J by 8 bases, and 18 bases separated the two germline ends. The length of the CDR3 is 15 residues. From germline, CDR1 is MNHEY and CDR2 SMNVEV (reference sequence). In the source study's methods: Nucleated cell number was recorded as an estimate derived from reference gene primer amplification. Here immunoSEQ multiplex PCR was the method, and the copy in TCRdb shows in-frame clones only, minus some. The V and J calls and clone size were taken over from that table, and D and trimming were inferred from the DNA. The sample lists roughly 120,000 clones; roughly 83% were seen once.

The J gene is TRBJ1-4, the V gene TRBV27; D is ambiguous. The sequence came from a man younger than 40 with acute or convalescent COVID-19. The sample was peripheral blood. Here the CDR3 reads CASSPRGEGGEKLFF. The CDR3 bases are TGTGCCAGCAGTCCCCGCGGGGAAGGAGGGGAAAAACTGTTTTTT.